The source of this T cell receptor beta chain is a study of blood T cell repertoires in COVID-19. As processed by the authors: Estimates of nucleated cell counts were drawn from the amplification of reference gene primers. Some clones are missing from TCRdb's copy, which holds only in-frame ones; the method was immunoSEQ multiplex PCR. V, J and clone size were drawn from that table, and D and trimming were deduced from the DNA. The repertoire includes over 400,000 clones, roughly nine tenths of them detected once, and around 7.8% sits in the top ten. Seattle participants joined during active infection and were tracked over time. This CDR3 comprises 16 residues. The junction had 7 bases not matched to a gene; V was cut back by 4 bases and J by 4 bases. CDR1 and CDR2 from the germline V gene are MNHNS and SASEGT. A few counts support this clone.

The sample comprised peripheral blood. The TCR comes from a woman aged 50 to 60 with COVID-19, enrolled during active disease. This chain uses TRBV6-1 with TRBJ2-1, with 10 nucleotides matching TRBD1. The DNA for the CDR3 is TGTGCCAGCAGTGGGGAGACAGGGGGCTCATACAATGAGCAGTTCTTC. Encoded protein: CASSGETGGSYNEQFF.